The 15 T cell receptor beta chains listed next were all sequenced from one sample in a study of cytomegalovirus exposure and HLA in healthy donors. Clones were sequenced by immunoSEQ multiplex PCR, and TCRdb holds only the in-frame ones, with some missing. Of 50,000 to 80,000 clones listed, around 95% are singletons. Sequenced sample: PBMCs. Every receptor here comes from a young woman in good health and CMV-seropositive.

The CDR3 nucleotides are TGTGCCAGCAGCTTTGATGGAGAGTCCTACGAGCAGTACTTC. Its protein is CASSFDGESYEQYF. This sequence joins TRBV5-8 and TRBJ2-7; no firm D call. The V end was cut by 2 bases, the J end by 1 base, with 10 bases between. The CDR3 runs 14 residues. CDR1 is SGHTS and CDR2 is YDEGEE in the germline V gene.

The chain couples TRBV9 to TRBJ2-3, with TRBD2 identical over 10 bases. Losses at the gene ends were 2 bases for V and 3 bases for J; bases not matched to a gene: 6. The CDR3 consists of 16 residues. Per germline, CDR1 SGDLS and CDR2 YYNGEE. The CDR3 nucleotides read TGTGCCAGCAGCGTCCCTCAGCGGGGGGGGACAGATACGCAGTATTTT. Translating it yields CASSVPQRGGTDTQYF.

This clone has a single count. The rearrangement joins TRBV27 to TRBJ2-1, with 8 positions matching TRBD2. Germline V gene data show CDR1 as MNHEY and CDR2 as SMNVEV (reference sequence). CDR3 length equals 17 residues. J gave up 0 bases and V 3 bases, and 7 bases lay outside the gene matches. CDR3 protein: CASSLRGDLSSYNEQFF. The CDR3 nucleotides are TGTGCCAGCAGTTTGCGGGGGGACCTATCCTCCTACAATGAGCAGTTCTTC.

The chain links TRBV27 to TRBJ1-3; D is uncertain. This CDR3 has 15 residues. V was cut by 3 bases and J by 4 bases, with 13 bases left in between. Germline V CDR1 and CDR2: MNHEY, SMNVEV (reference sequence). The CDR3 coding sequence is TGTGCCAGCAGTTTGGACTCCTTGTCAGGAAACACCATATATTTT. The encoded protein is CASSLDSLSGNTIYF.

V and J are TRBV29-1 and TRBJ1-1; D not resolved. The CDR3 has 11 residues. V was trimmed by 7 bases and J by 2 bases, leaving 8 bases between them. Germline loops: CDR1 SQVTM, CDR2 ANQGSEA. Written as DNA, the CDR3 is TGCAGCGCCCTACCCAACACTGAAGCTTTCTTT. Residues: CSALPNTEAFF.

The V gene is TRBV7-9, the J gene TRBJ2-5; TRBD2 aligns across 7 bases. The ends lost 5 bases at V and 2 bases at J; junction bases unmatched: 8. The CDR3 extends over 15 amino acids. From germline, CDR1 is SEHNR and CDR2 FQNEAQ (reference sequence). CDR3 DNA: TGTGCCAGCAGCCGAACCGGGACTACACAAGAGACCCAGTACTTC. This sequence encodes CASSRTGTTQETQYF.

This chain uses TRBV30 with TRBJ1-2; unclear D gene. Trimming removed 0 bases at V and 7 bases at J, with 6 bases between. The CDR3 is 11 residues long. Germline values: CDR1 GTSNPN, CDR2 SVGIG (reference sequence). The chain's CDR3 is CAWSVGGGYTF. The DNA for the CDR3 is TGTGCCTGGAGTGTCGGAGGTGGCTACACCTTC.

The CDR3 here is CASSPKQGAGTEAFF. In DNA form, the CDR3 reads TGTGCCAGCAGCCCAAAACAGGGGGCAGGTACTGAAGCTTTCTTT. This chain uses TRBV7-2 with TRBJ1-1, with TRBD1 matching over 9 bases. The germline V gene has CDR1 SGHTA and CDR2 FQGNSA. V shed 5 bases, J shed 5 bases, and the junction held 9 bases outside the gene matches. There are 15 residues in the CDR3.

This chain joins TRBV5-4 and TRBJ1-4; the match to TRBD1 covers 9 bases. V lost 1 base, J lost 10 bases, and 5 bases stayed unmatched. Germline V CDR1 and CDR2: SGHNT, YYREEE (reference sequence). This CDR3 contains 14 residues. In DNA, the CDR3 is TGTGCCAGCAGCTTGAGTGGGACAGGGCCAAAACTGTTTTTT. Its protein product is CASSLSGTGPKLFF.

The CDR3 loop reads CASSPVPGYNSPLHF. In DNA, the CDR3 is TGTGCCAGCTCCCCCGTGCCAGGGTATAATTCACCCCTCCACTTT. V and J are TRBV27 and TRBJ1-6; a weak D match, TRBD1 (5 bases). The V and J ends lost 8 bases and 4 bases respectively, with 15 bases between them. This CDR3 spans 15 amino acids. Germline V gene sequence: CDR1 MNHEY, CDR2 SMNVEV (reference sequence).

V and J are TRBV11-2 and TRBJ2-1; TRBD2 matches at 14 bases. Germline values: CDR1 SGHAT, CDR2 FQNNGV. J was trimmed by 5 bases and V by 6 bases; bases with no gene match: 9. This CDR3 comprises 17 residues. CDR3 in amino acids: CASREVETSGRDNEQFF. DNA of the CDR3: TGTGCCAGCAGGGAGGTCGAGACTAGCGGGAGGGACAATGAGCAGTTCTTC.

The chain is built from TRBV11-3 and TRBJ1-1; 7 bases are shared with TRBD1. With 2 bases clipped from V and 8 bases from J, the junction kept 5 bases outside the gene matches. The CDR3 extends over 13 amino acids. Germline V gives CDR1 SGHNT, CDR2 YENEEA. The CDR3 DNA follows: TGTGCCAGCAGCTTAACAGGGGCCCAGGAAGCTTTCTTT. Protein: CASSLTGAQEAFF.

The V and J genes are TRBV13 and TRBJ2-1, with TRBD2 matching over 7 bases. The CDR3 is made up of 13 amino acids. Germline trimming cut 4 bases from V and 9 bases from J; bases unmatched to any gene: 6. Germline V gene lookup returns CDR1 PRHDT and CDR2 FYEKMQ (reference sequence). The CDR3: CASSSMAGVEQFF. CDR3 nucleotides: TGTGCCAGCAGCTCGATGGCGGGGGTTGAGCAGTTCTTC.

The genes are TRBV28 and TRBJ1-5; tentative D call: TRBD1 (5 bases). V lost 5 bases and J lost 6, with 23 bases in between. From germline, CDR1 is MDHEN and CDR2 SYDVKM. This CDR3 spans 17 amino acids. CDR3 sequence: CASSPPYPVGASQPQHF. The CDR3 DNA reads as TGTGCCAGCAGTCCGCCTTATCCCGTTGGGGCATCTCAGCCCCAGCATTTT. Together with reference TRBV28 and TRBJ1-5, the CDR3 gives the full variable domain: DVKVTQSSRYLVKRTGEKVFLECVQDMDHENMFWYRQDPGLGLRLIYFSYDVKMKEKGDIPEGYSVSREKKERFSLILESASTNQTSMYLCASSPPYPVGASQPQHFGDGTRLSIL.

This chain joins TRBV6-5 and TRBJ2-6; maybe TRBD1 (6 bases). Per the germline V gene, CDR1 is MNHEY and CDR2 is SVGAGI. V lost 2 bases to trimming and J lost 4 bases, with 6 bases between them. The CDR3 length is 14 residues. The CDR3 nucleotides read TGTGCCAGCAGTTACAGGGGGGGGGCCAACGTCCTGACTTTC. Protein product: CASSYRGGANVLTF.